This T cell receptor beta chain was retrieved from a study of blood T cell repertoires in COVID-19. Overall study: Acute and convalescent COVID-19 samples came from the United States, Italy and Spain. T cells, B-cell-depleted T cells, or PBMCs provided the cDNA or gDNA that served as material.

Resolution of symptoms, clearance, or two negative PCRs was present in recovered Cohort 3 donors. Clones were sequenced by immunoSEQ multiplex PCR, and TCRdb holds only the in-frame ones, with some missing. The repertoire holds around 310,000 clones, with about 90% as singletons. V dropped 4 bases and J dropped 3; count of bases not matched to a gene: 11. Per germline, CDR1 MNHNS and CDR2 SASEGT. The CDR3 extends over 16 amino acids. This receptor was identified in a woman between 25 and 40 years old who had recovered from COVID-19. J is TRBJ1-1 and V is TRBV6-1, with 7 nucleotides matching TRBD1. Sequencing was carried out using PBMCs or T cells enriched from blood (not recorded which). The CDR3 reads CASSGQGVMVDTEAFF. The CDR3 nucleotides read TGTGCCAGCAGTGGACAGGGCGTCATGGTGGACACTGAAGCTTTCTTT.